One and the same sample provided the 19 T cell receptor beta chains below, sequenced in a study of blood T cells in healthy people across ages. The use of a sample-barcoded 5' primer and a J-beta primer mix characterized a second PCR of about 7 to 12 cycles. TCRdb ran MiXCR on the 5' RACE reads and lists one entry per CDR3 protein. The repertoire holds about a million distinct CDR3 sequences, 51% seen once, with about a fifth in the top ten. What was sequenced was blood. All receptors derive from a woman aged 60-75 years in good health.

This clonotype was counted a few times. This rearrangement joins TRBV18 to TRBJ2-1; D gene uncertain. V dropped 6 bases and J dropped 3 bases, with 9 bases sitting between them. This CDR3 is 13 amino acids long. Germline CDR1 KGHSH, CDR2 LQKENI. The CDR3, as DNA: TGTGCCAGCTCTGTACAAATCTACAATGAGCAGTTCTTC. This codes for CASSVQIYNEQFF.

Remarks on this clonotype: It may be a read error: a sequence one base away is much more abundant. The rearrangement uses TRBV20-1 and TRBJ2-5, with 14 bases lining up with TRBD2. The last part of the DNA fits TRBJ2-7 better; the J call may be wrong. Germline V CDR1 and CDR2: DFQATT, SNEGSKA (reference sequence). The CDR3 length is 16 residues. The CDR3 coding sequence is TGCAGTGCTCAAGGACTAGCGGGAGGACTACCCGACGAGCAGTACTTC. Translated, it gives CSAQGLAGGLPDEQYF.

This clonotype was recorded a few times. The CDR3 DNA reads TGTGCCAGCAGTTACTTCCCAGGTGAAGCTTTCTTT. Its translation is CASSYFPGEAFF. The gene calls are TRBV6-2 or TRBV6-3 and TRBJ1-1; no clear D. Germline V gene data show CDR1 as MNHEY and CDR2 as SVGEGT. The CDR3 covers 12 residues. Trimming left V 1 base short and J 7 bases short, with 7 bases between.

The chain recombines TRBV12-3 or TRBV12-4 with TRBJ2-4; TRBD1 matches at 7 bases. The length of the CDR3 is 15 residues. Trimming at V came to 8 bases and at J to 3 bases, leaving 10 bases not matched to a gene. CDR3 residues: CASGDSLSGKNIQYF. CDR3 coding DNA: TGTGCCAGCGGGGACAGTTTGTCGGGCAAAAACATTCAGTACTTC.

This clonotype has a single count. The gene calls are TRBV5-1 and TRBJ1-1, with unresolved D. Germline-derived CDR1 and CDR2 are SGHRS and YFSETQ. This CDR3 contains 13 residues. The V and J ends lost 4 bases and 8 bases respectively, with 15 bases between them. The CDR3 DNA reads as TGCGCCAGCAGCCCCCAAGGGCGCGGAGAAGCTTTCTTT. Protein product: CASSPQGRGEAFF.

At least ten counts were recorded for this clonotype. This chain links TRBV29-1 with TRBJ1-1; 7 bases fit TRBD1. V was clipped by 3 bases and J by 5 bases; unmatched bases: 6. Germline V CDR1 and CDR2: SQVTM, ANQGSEA. CDR3 length: 13 amino acids. The CDR3 loop reads CSVERQGKTEAFF. The CDR3 coding sequence is TGCAGCGTTGAGAGACAGGGCAAGACTGAAGCTTTCTTT. The variable domain in full, with the rest retrieved from reference TRBV29-1 and TRBJ1-1, is SAVISQKPSRDICQRGTSLTIQCQVDSQVTMMFWYRQQPGQSLTLIATANQGSEATYESGFVIDKFPISRPNLTFSTLTVSNMSPEDSSIYLCSVERQGKTEAFFGQGTRLTVV.

In this sample, this clonotype turned up a few times. This chain links TRBV29-1 with TRBJ2-5; possible D gene TRBD2, 5 bases. The CDR3 totals 13 residues. From germline, CDR1 is SQVTM and CDR2 ANQGSEA. Trimming left V 3 bases short and J 4 bases short, with 12 bases between. CDR3 nucleotides: TGCAGCGTTGAGGCCCACGAGGGAGAGACCCAGTACTTC. Its translation: CSVEAHEGETQYF. Full variable domain (remainder filled in from reference TRBV29-1 and TRBJ2-5): SAVISQKPSRDICQRGTSLTIQCQVDSQVTMMFWYRQQPGQSLTLIATANQGSEATYESGFVIDKFPISRPNLTFSTLTVSNMSPEDSSIYLCSVEAHEGETQYFGPGTRLLVL.

This clonotype was seen a single time. This sequence joins TRBV7-6 and TRBJ2-7; tentative D call: TRBD1 (5 bases). The CDR3 spans 14 residues. Trimming pared 5 bases from V and 6 bases from J, leaving 17 bases between. Looked up from germline, CDR1 is SGHVS and CDR2 is FNYEAQ. The CDR3 DNA is TGTGCCAGCAGCCGCATCGGAGACAGATCCGAGCAGTACTTC. Its translation is CASSRIGDRSEQYF.

In this sample, this clonotype turned up a few times. The chain is built from TRBV29-1 and TRBJ2-7, with a possible D match to TRBD1 (5 bases). The ends were cut back, 2 bases at V and 6 bases at J, with 14 bases in the middle. CDR1 and CDR2 from the germline V gene are SQVTM and ANQGSEA. This CDR3 is built from 13 residues. The DNA of the CDR3 is TGCAGCGTTGAACGGCAGGGAATAGGCGAGCAGTACTTC. It encodes CSVERQGIGEQYF.

This rearrangement joins TRBV9 to TRBJ1-5; D perhaps matches TRBD1 (5 bases). Trimming cost V 0 bases and J 3 bases, with 10 bases left between them. The CDR3 length is 15 residues. Germline CDR1 SGDLS, CDR2 YYNGEE. Written as DNA, the CDR3 is TGTGCCAGCAGCGTAGGACAGCTAAACAATCAGCCCCAGCATTTT. Its translation is CASSVGQLNNQPQHF.

The V call is TRBV5-6, the J call TRBJ1-5; a weak D match, TRBD1 (5 bases). Germline CDR1 and CDR2: SGHDT and YYEEEE. The V and J ends lost 5 bases and 11 bases respectively, with 23 bases between them. This CDR3 spans 15 amino acids. DNA for the CDR3: TGTGCCAGCAGTTACTGGGGGACTTCCCAAAAAGCCCAGCATTTT. Translating it yields CASSYWGTSQKAQHF.

V and J are TRBV20-1 and TRBJ2-7; 13 nucleotides agree with TRBD2. The CDR3 has 14 amino acids. The trim removed 6 bases at V and 4 bases at J, leaving 6 bases unmatched. Germline V gene lookup returns CDR1 DFQATT and CDR2 SNEGSKA (reference sequence). CDR3 amino acids: CSAQTSGRRYEQYF. DNA for the CDR3: TGCAGTGCGCAGACTAGCGGGAGGAGGTACGAGCAGTACTTC.

The chain employs TRBV11-2 and TRBJ1-6; 8 bases are shared with TRBD1. The CDR3 loop spans 14 amino acids. Germline V gene sequence: CDR1 SGHAT, CDR2 FQNNGV. V dropped 5 bases and J dropped 10; count of bases not matched to a gene: 7. This CDR3 is CASSVQGARSPLHF. CDR3 sequence (DNA): TGTGCCAGCAGCGTCCAGGGGGCCCGGTCACCCCTCCACTTT.

This chain links TRBV2 with TRBJ2-3; D may be TRBD1 (5 bases). V dropped 0 bases and J dropped 3 bases, with 13 bases sitting between them. CDR1 SNHLY and CDR2 FYNNEI come from the germline V gene. The CDR3 loop spans 16 amino acids. In DNA, the CDR3 is TGTGCCAGCAGTGAAGCCTTGATTAGGGGAACAGATACGCAGTATTTT. It encodes CASSEALIRGTDTQYF. The whole variable domain, remainder taken from reference TRBV2 and TRBJ2-3, is EPEVTQTPSHQVTQMGQEVILRCVPISNHLYFYWYRQILGQKVEFLVSFYNNEISEKSEIFDDQFSVERPDGSNFTLKIRSTKLEDSAMYFCASSEALIRGTDTQYFGPGTRLTVL.

The chain employs TRBV5-1 and TRBJ2-2; D unclear. Looked up from germline, CDR1 is SGHRS and CDR2 is YFSETQ. Trimming removed 5 bases from V and 2 bases from J, with 13 bases in between. The CDR3 has 15 amino acids. For the CDR3, the DNA is TGCGCCAGCAGGGTTACAGACACTAACACCGGGGAGCTGTTTTTT. Its protein is CASRVTDTNTGELFF.

CDR3 protein: CASGQDSYEQYF. The CDR3 nucleotides are TGTGCCAGCGGACAAGACTCCTACGAGCAGTACTTC. V is TRBV28 and J is TRBJ2-7; TRBD1 might be the D (5 bases). This CDR3 is 12 amino acids long. Germline CDR1 and CDR2: MDHEN and SYDVKM. V was pared by 8 bases and J by 0 bases, with 8 bases between.

This clonotype was observed a handful of times. CDR3 sequence (DNA): TGTGCCAGCAGTGGGGGACGGGACAGATTTTCGGTTGCCTACGAGCAGTACTTC. Its protein is CASSGGRDRFSVAYEQYF. The chain uses TRBV6-1 and TRBJ2-4, with TRBD1 identical over 7 bases. TRBJ2-7 matches the DNA end more closely, so the J call is doubtful. The CDR3 has 18 amino acids. Germline-derived CDR1 and CDR2 are MNHNS and SASEGT.

The chain links TRBV29-1 to TRBJ2-1; 7 bases agree with TRBD2. The V gene end was trimmed by 6 bases and the J gene end by 3 bases; junction bases not matched to a gene: 11. Germline V gene lookup returns CDR1 SQVTM and CDR2 ANQGSEA. CDR3 length equals 15 residues. CDR3 protein: CSVLPRRGNYNEQFF. CDR3 DNA: TGCAGCGTCCTCCCCCGGCGGGGGAACTACAATGAGCAGTTCTTC.

This clonotype was seen only a few times. The chain carries TRBV7-9 and TRBJ2-5, with 7 positions matching TRBD1. Germline CDR1 and CDR2: SEHNR and FQNEAQ (reference sequence). The CDR3 contains 13 residues. Losses at the gene ends were 8 bases for V and 4 bases for J; bases not matched to a gene: 7. CDR3 in DNA: TGTGCCAGCGGGATATCAGGGGGAGAGACCCAGTACTTC. This gives the protein CASGISGGETQYF.